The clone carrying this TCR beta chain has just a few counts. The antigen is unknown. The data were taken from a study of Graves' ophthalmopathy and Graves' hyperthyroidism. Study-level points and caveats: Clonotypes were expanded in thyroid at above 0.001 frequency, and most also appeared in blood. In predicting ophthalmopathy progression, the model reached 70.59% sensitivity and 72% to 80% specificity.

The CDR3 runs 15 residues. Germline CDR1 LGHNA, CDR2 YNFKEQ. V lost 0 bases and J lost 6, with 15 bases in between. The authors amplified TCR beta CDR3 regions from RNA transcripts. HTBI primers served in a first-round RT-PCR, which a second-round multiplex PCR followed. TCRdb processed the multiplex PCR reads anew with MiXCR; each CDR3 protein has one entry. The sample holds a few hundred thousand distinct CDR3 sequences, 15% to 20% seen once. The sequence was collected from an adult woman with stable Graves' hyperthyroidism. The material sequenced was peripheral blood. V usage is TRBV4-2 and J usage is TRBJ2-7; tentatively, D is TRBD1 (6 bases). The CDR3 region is CASSQEIGGWGEQYF. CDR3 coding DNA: TGTGCCAGCAGCCAAGAAATTGGGGGCTGGGGCGAGCAGTACTTC.